These 3 T cell receptor beta chains were sequenced from one sample in a study of Ad26.COV2.S vaccination and SARS-CoV-2 variants. As to treatment: roughly 20 received Ad26.COV2.S at low or high dose, single or two shots; about 5 received placebo; per-sample allocation not given. It was on day 63 after the first vaccine or placebo injection that samples were taken. Sequencing used immunoSEQ multiplex PCR; TCRdb keeps in-frame clones, though not all of them. The sample lists about 350,000 clones; around 84% were seen once. The specimen comprised peripheral blood, sampled in a trial of Ad26.COV2.S vaccine versus placebo. The source of these receptors is a person between 18 and 65 years old who received the Ad26.COV2.S COVID-19 vaccine or a placebo.

The chain has TRBV30 and TRBJ1-6, with D perhaps matching TRBD1 (5 bases). The CDR3 is made up of 14 amino acids. The V and J ends lost 1 base and 7 bases respectively, with 11 bases between them. CDR1 is GTSNPN and CDR2 is SVGIG in the germline V gene (reference sequence). The CDR3 is CAWSAGRVNSPLHF. The CDR3, as DNA: TGTGCCTGGAGTGCGGGCAGGGTGAATTCACCCCTCCACTTT.

The rearrangement uses TRBV2 and TRBJ2-3; a possible D gene is TRBD2 (7 bases). This CDR3 region has 15 residues. Germline CDR1 is SNHLY and CDR2 is FYNNEI. Trimming removed 4 bases at V and 5 bases at J, with 16 bases between. The CDR3 bases are TGTGCCAGCAGTGGAGGAGGGGGGGCAGGAGATACGCAGTATTTT. Protein: CASSGGGGAGDTQYF. Filled out from reference TRBV2 and TRBJ2-3, the complete variable domain reads EPEVTQTPSHQVTQMGQEVILRCVPISNHLYFYWYRQILGQKVEFLVSFYNNEISEKSEIFDDQFSVERPDGSNFTLKIRSTKLEDSAMYFCASSGGGGAGDTQYFGPGTRLTVL.

This chain connects TRBV19 to TRBJ2-2, with D tentatively TRBD1 (5 bases). This CDR3 has 15 amino acids. V was clipped by 3 bases and J by 7 bases, with 15 bases between them. Germline CDR1 is LNHDA and CDR2 is SQIVND (reference sequence). CDR3 amino acids: CASSIRTPGIGELFF. In DNA form, the CDR3 reads TGTGCCAGTAGTATTAGGACACCTGGAATCGGGGAGCTGTTTTTT.